This TCR beta chain was recovered during a study of blood T cells in healthy people across ages. General study findings and limits: It was not known whether donors were CMV positive (a possible confounder of expanded clonotype changes).

Points on this clonotype: Its antigen is not known.

Germline V gene sequence: CDR1 MNHEY, CDR2 SMNVEV (reference sequence). CDR3 length: 15 residues. Sample-barcoded 5' priming and a J-beta primer mix drove a second PCR of about 6 to 11 cycles. TCRdb itself ran the 5' RACE reads through MiXCR, one entry per CDR3 protein. This sample has about 1,600,000 distinct CDR3 sequences, with 42% found just once. The sequence was obtained from a woman aged 18 to 35 in good health. The sample was blood. V usage is TRBV27 and J usage is TRBJ2-5, with a tentative D call TRBD1 (6 bases). Gene TRBJ2-7 matches the end of the DNA better, so the J call may be wrong. Here the CDR3 reads CASSLEGRGSNEQYF. DNA for the CDR3: TGTGCCAGCAGTTTAGAGGGCAGGGGTTCAAACGAGCAGTACTTC.